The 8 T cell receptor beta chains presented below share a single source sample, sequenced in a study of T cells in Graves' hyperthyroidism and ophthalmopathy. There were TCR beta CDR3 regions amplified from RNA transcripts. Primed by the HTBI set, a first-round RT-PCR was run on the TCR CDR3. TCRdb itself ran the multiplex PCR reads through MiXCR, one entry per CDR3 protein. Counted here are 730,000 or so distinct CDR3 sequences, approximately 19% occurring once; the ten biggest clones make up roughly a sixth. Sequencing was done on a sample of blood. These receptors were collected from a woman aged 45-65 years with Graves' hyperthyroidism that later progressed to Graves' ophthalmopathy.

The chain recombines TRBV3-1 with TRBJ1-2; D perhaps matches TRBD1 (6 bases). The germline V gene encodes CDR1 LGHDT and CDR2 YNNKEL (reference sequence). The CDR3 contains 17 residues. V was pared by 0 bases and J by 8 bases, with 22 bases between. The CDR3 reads CASSQDLLRGAIGGYTF. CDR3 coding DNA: TGTGCCAGCAGCCAAGATCTGCTCCGGGGGGCTATCGGCGGCTACACCTTC.

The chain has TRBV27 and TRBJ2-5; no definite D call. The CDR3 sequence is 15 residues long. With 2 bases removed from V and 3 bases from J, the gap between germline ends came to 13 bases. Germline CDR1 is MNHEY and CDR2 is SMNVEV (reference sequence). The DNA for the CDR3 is TGTGCCAGCAGTTTAATCCCCCTGAAGGAAGAGACCCAGTACTTC. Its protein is CASSLIPLKEETQYF.

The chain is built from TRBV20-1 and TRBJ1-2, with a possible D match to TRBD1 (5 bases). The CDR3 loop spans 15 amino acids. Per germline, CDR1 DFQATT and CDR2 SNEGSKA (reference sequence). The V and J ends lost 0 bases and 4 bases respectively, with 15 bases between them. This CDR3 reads CSARDGGGLGYGYTF. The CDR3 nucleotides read TGCAGTGCTAGAGATGGGGGTGGTCTTGGCTATGGCTACACCTTC.

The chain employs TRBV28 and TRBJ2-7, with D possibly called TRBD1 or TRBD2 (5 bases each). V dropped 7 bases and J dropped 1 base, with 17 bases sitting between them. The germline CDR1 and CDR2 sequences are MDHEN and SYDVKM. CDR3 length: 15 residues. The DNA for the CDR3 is TGTGCCAGCACCGCACCCGGGGACGGATCCTACGAGCAGTACTTC. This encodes CASTAPGDGSYEQYF.

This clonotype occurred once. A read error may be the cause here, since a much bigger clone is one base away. CDR3 protein: CVSSPFFATNEKLFF. The CDR3 nucleotides read TGTGTCAGCAGCCCCTTCTTTGCAACTAATGAAAAACTGTTTTTT. The chain recombines TRBV11-1 with TRBJ1-4; no reliable D call. This CDR3 contains 15 residues. Looked up from germline, CDR1 is SGHAT and CDR2 is FQDESV (reference sequence).

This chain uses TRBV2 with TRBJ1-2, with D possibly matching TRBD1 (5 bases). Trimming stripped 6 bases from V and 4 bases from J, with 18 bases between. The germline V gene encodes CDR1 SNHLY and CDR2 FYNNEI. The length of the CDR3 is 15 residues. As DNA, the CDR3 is TGTGCCAGCAGCCCCCCATCAGGGATACTCTATGGCTACACCTTC. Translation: CASSPPSGILYGYTF.

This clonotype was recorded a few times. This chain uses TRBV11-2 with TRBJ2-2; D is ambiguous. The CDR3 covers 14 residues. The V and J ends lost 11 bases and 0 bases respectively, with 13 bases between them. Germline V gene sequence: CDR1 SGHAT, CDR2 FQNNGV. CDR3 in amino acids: CAHRVDTNTGELFF. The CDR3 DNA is TGTGCCCACCGGGTCGATACGAACACCGGGGAGCTGTTTTTT.

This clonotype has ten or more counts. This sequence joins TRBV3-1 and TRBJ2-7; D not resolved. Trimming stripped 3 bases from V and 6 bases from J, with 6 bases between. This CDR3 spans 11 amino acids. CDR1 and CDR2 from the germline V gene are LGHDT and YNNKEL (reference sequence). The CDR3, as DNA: TGTGCCAGCAGCCAGCAGAGCGAGCAGTACTTC. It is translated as CASSQQSEQYF.